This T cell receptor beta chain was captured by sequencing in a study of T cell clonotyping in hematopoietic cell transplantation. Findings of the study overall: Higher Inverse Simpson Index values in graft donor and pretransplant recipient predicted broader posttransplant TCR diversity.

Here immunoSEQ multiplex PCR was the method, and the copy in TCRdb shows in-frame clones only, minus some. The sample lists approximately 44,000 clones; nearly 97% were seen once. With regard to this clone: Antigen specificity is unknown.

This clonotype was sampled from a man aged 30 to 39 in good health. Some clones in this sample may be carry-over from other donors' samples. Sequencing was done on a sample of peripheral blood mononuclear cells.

CDR3 in amino acids: CASSTTLRTSGRDEQFF. For the CDR3, the DNA is TGCGCCAGCAGTACCACCCTGCGGACTAGCGGGAGAGATGAGCAGTTCTTC. The chain carries TRBV10-1 and TRBJ2-1, with 13 positions matching TRBD2. CDR1 and CDR2 from the germline V gene are WNHNN and SYGVQD (reference sequence). This CDR3 has 17 amino acids. V dropped 5 bases and J dropped 8; count of bases not matched to a gene: 12.